These 4 T cell receptor beta chains came from one sample sequenced in a study of T cell responses to AZD1222 COVID-19 vaccine (dated by TCRdb to 2020 to 2023). Library prep was done by the immunoSEQ multiplex PCR assay. Sourced from immuneACCESS, this table was stored by TCRdb with only in-frame sequences that have V and J called. A share of the clones is absent; for the studies checked, an unresolved V gene accounts for under half, and the remainder has no known explanation. The sample table lists fewer than 130,000 clones, 88% of them with a count of one. The ten top clones hold about 1.6% of the sample. The sample's time point label is to be understood as: baseline before first vaccination. The source material was peripheral blood, sampled on day 0 of AZD1222 vaccination. All receptors come from an adult in good health.

This clone occurred once. The V call is TRBV19, the J call TRBJ1-6; tentative D call: TRBD1 (5 bases). Trimming removed 3 bases at V and 0 bases at J, with 12 bases between. Germline-derived CDR1 and CDR2 are LNHDA and SQIVND (reference sequence). The CDR3 contains 17 residues. The CDR3 region has the DNA TGTGCCAGTAGTATCCCGGACACGAGCTCCTATAATTCACCCCTCCACTTT. This gives the protein CASSIPDTSSYNSPLHF.

The V call is TRBV2, the J call TRBJ2-3, with a weak D call TRBD2 (5 bases). This CDR3 contains 14 residues. Between the trimmed V and J ends, which lost 6 bases and 5 bases, there was a span of 15 bases. From germline, CDR1 is SNHLY and CDR2 FYNNEI. The CDR3 DNA follows: TGTGCCAGCAGGGCGGACGCGGCGGGAGATACGCAGTATTTT. Translation: CASRADAAGDTQYF.

This clone has a handful of counts. The chain recombines TRBV5-5 with TRBJ2-7, with D possibly being TRBD1 (6 bases). Germline V gene lookup returns CDR1 SGHKS and CDR2 YYEKEE (reference sequence). The CDR3 runs 14 residues. V was shortened by 4 bases and J by 6 bases, with 17 bases between the two germline ends. DNA for the CDR3: TGTGCCAGCAGCCCGGCTGGGGGCTTGGTCGAGCAGTACTTC. Protein: CASSPAGGLVEQYF.

The CDR3 sequence: CASSDRAGATGELFF. CDR3 DNA: TGTGCCAGCAGCGACAGAGCGGGGGCGACCGGGGAGCTGTTTTTT. The V and J genes are TRBV2 and TRBJ2-2; 8 positions match TRBD2. This CDR3 comprises 15 residues. V gave up 6 bases and J gave up 5 bases; unmatched junction bases: 8. CDR1 and CDR2 from the germline V gene are SNHLY and FYNNEI. Together with reference TRBV2 and TRBJ2-2, the CDR3 gives the full variable domain: EPEVTQTPSHQVTQMGQEVILRCVPISNHLYFYWYRQILGQKVEFLVSFYNNEISEKSEIFDDQFSVERPDGSNFTLKIRSTKLEDSAMYFCASSDRAGATGELFFGEGSRLTVL.